These T cell receptor beta chains were read from a single sample in a study of cytomegalovirus exposure and HLA in healthy donors. The table came from immunoSEQ multiplex PCR; TCRdb's copy has only in-frame clones and leaves some out. The table has under 200,000 clones, about 13% seen once; the top ten hold 7.8%. The specimen was PBMCs. These receptors were obtained from a man aged 50 or older in good health and CMV-seropositive. CDR3s include the opening cysteine and the closing phenylalanine or tryptophan. The D gene is left open where the match is weak. Not all rows give a size; the values are once, few, many and, for expanded clones, a class.

TRBV25-1,few,-,TRBJ1-1,CASSLQGYTEAFF,TGTGCCAGCAGCTTACAGGGCTACACTGAAGCTTTCTTT
TRBV18,-,TRBD1,TRBJ1-6,CASSPDRGGSPLHF,TGTGCCAGCTCACCGGACAGGGGAGGCTCACCCCTCCACTTT
TRBV28,-,-,TRBJ1-1,CASSSLRPLAFF,TGTGCCAGCAGTTCGCTGAGGCCTCTTGCTTTCTTT
TRBV9,-,TRBD2,TRBJ2-3,CASSVGAGFYGDTQYF,TGTGCCAGCAGCGTTGGAGCGGGGTTTTATGGAGATACGCAGTATTTT
TRBV9,few,TRBD1,TRBJ1-1,CASSVVIGTGLESQEAFF,TGTGCCAGCAGCGTAGTAATAGGGACAGGGTTGGAGTCTCAGGAAGCTTTCTTT
TRBV2,-,-,TRBJ2-3,CASSPAGGRGTQYF,TGTGCCAGCAGTCCTGCAGGAGGGCGCGGTACGCAGTATTTT
TRBV30,few,TRBD1,TRBJ2-2,CAWSVRDRVTGELFF,TGTGCCTGGAGTGTACGAGACAGGGTCACCGGGGAGCTGTTTTTT
TRBV5-1,few,TRBD1,TRBJ1-1,CASSKTGDTEAFF,TGCGCCAGCAGCAAGACAGGGGACACTGAAGCTTTCTTT
TRBV7-9,few,-,TRBJ1-6,CASSRDTLNSPLHF,TGTGCCAGCAGCCGGGACACCCTAAATTCACCCCTCCACTTT
TRBV5-8,-,-,TRBJ1-2,CASSLAGTRTLGYGYTF,TGTGCCAGCAGCTTGGCGGGTACGAGGACTCTGGGCTATGGCTACACCTTC
TRBV2,-,-,TRBJ1-4,CASRNRIILEKLFF,TGTGCCAGCAGAAACAGGATTATCTTAGAAAAACTGTTTTTT
TRBV9,-,TRBD2,TRBJ2-3,CASSVVGGGDTQYF,TGTGCCAGCAGCGTAGTGGGGGGGGGAGATACGCAGTATTTT
TRBV9,-,TRBD1,TRBJ2-2,CASSVGPGQGALNGELFF,TGTGCCAGCAGCGTCGGTCCGGGACAGGGGGCGCTGAACGGGGAGCTGTTTTTT
TRBV7-2,few,-,TRBJ1-2,CASSPPGVVYGYTF,TGTGCCAGCAGCCCTCCAGGGGTAGTCTATGGCTACACCTTC
TRBV7-9,-,-,TRBJ1-6,CASSLENRVSSPLHF,TGTGCCAGCAGCTTGGAGAACAGGGTTTCTTCACCCCTCCACTTT
TRBV9,-,TRBD1,TRBJ1-4,CASSERDRADEKLFF,TGTGCCAGCAGCGAGAGGGACAGGGCTGACGAAAAACTGTTTTTT
TRBV5-4,few,TRBD1,TRBJ1-3,CASRRDKGAGNTIYF,TGTGCCAGCAGGAGGGACAAGGGGGCGGGAAACACCATATATTTT
TRBV28,-,TRBD1,TRBJ2-4,CASSPPGQGLNIQYF,TGTGCCAGCAGTCCTCCGGGACAGGGGTTAAACATTCAGTACTTC
TRBV25-1,-,-,TRBJ2-3,CASSESLGGEHTDTQYF,TGTGCCAGCAGTGAAAGCCTTGGCGGAGAGCACACAGATACGCAGTATTTT
TRBV6-1,-,TRBD1,TRBJ2-1,CASRRDRGYNEQFF,TGTGCCAGCAGACGGGACAGGGGGTACAATGAGCAGTTCTTC
TRBV5-1,-,TRBD2,TRBJ2-3,CASSLTSGVDTQYF,TGCGCCAGCAGCTTGACTAGCGGGGTAGATACGCAGTATTTT
TRBV28,few,-,TRBJ1-2,CASSVGQTLYGYTF,TGTGCCAGCAGTGTGGGGCAGACTCTATATGGCTACACCTTC
TRBV7-9,-,-,TRBJ1-2,CASSRPPTGDGYTF,TGTGCCAGCAGCCGACCCCCTACGGGTGACGGCTACACCTTC
TRBV5-1,few,TRBD1,TRBJ1-4,CASSKTGGYEKLFF,TGCGCCAGCAGCAAGACAGGGGGCTATGAAAAACTGTTTTTT
TRBV4-1,few,TRBD2,TRBJ2-5,CASSHRGTSGTAQETQYF,TGCGCCAGCAGCCACCGGGGGACTAGCGGGACAGCCCAAGAGACCCAGTACTTC
TRBV6-5,-,TRBD1,TRBJ2-7,CASSYSGTGVYQQYF,TGTGCCAGCAGTTATTCTGGGACAGGGGTGTATCAGCAGTACTTC
TRBV28,-,-,TRBJ2-2,CASSLAGPTGELFF,TGTGCCAGCAGTTTAGCAGGGCCCACCGGGGAGCTGTTTTTT